This T cell receptor beta chain was recovered during a study of T cell responses to AZD1222 COVID-19 vaccine. The study's findings and limits: CD4 TCRs associated with vaccination spanned spike, dominating at 160-218 and 743-854. Seropositivity was recorded at baseline in only six AZD1222 recipients. There were mostly white British donors and more females than males, and clonal diversity was possibly underestimated.

Points on this clone: The target antigen is unknown.

This CDR3 is built from 12 residues. Germline CDR1 and CDR2: MGHDK and SYGVNS. The V gene lost 6 bases and the J gene lost 4 bases, with 7 bases spanning the gap. Repertoires were generated with immunoSEQ multiplex PCR, while TCRdb's copy carries only in-frame clones and drops some. Here the sample spans about 26,000 clones, about nine tenths being singletons. The analysis combined second doses at about 4 or about 12 weeks. The sequence came from an adult who received the AZD1222 COVID-19 vaccine. Sample: peripheral blood, taken 28 days after the second AZD1222 dose. The rearrangement joins TRBV25-1 to TRBJ2-1, with unresolved D. CDR3 nucleotide sequence: TGTGCCAGCAGCAGTCGGTACAATGAGCAGTTCTTC. Amino acid sequence: CASSSRYNEQFF.